This TCR beta chain came from a study of low-dose radiotherapy and immunotherapy resistance in tumors. The time point here: after trial treatment. Described treatment: LDRT plus nivolumab, ipilimumab, low-dose cyclophosphamide and aspirin (RACIN trial). Nivolumab, ipilimumab, aspirin, low-dose cyclophosphamide and low-dose radiotherapy were all administered to the donors. This clonotype appeared a few times. CDR3 length: 13 amino acids. V was cut by 6 bases and J by 10 bases, with 16 bases left in between. Germline V gene sequence: CDR1 SGHAT, CDR2 FQNNGV. First-strand cDNA used TRAV- and TRBV-specific primers, covering alpha and beta chains. With a V-primer adapter and a constant-region primer, TCRs were amplified for 20 to 25 PCR cycles. In vitro transcription amplified isolated mRNA. TCRdb analysed the reads with MiXCR anew, one entry per CDR3 protein. The sample includes 30,000 or so distinct CDR3 sequences, 45% to 55% of them seen just once.

This clonotype originated in a male donor with gallbladder cancer. The J gene is TRBJ2-1, the V gene TRBV11-2; a weak D match, TRBD1 (5 bases). The source was PBMCs, collected after low-dose radiotherapy plus immunotherapy. CDR3 coding DNA: TGTGCCAGCAGTTTATCTACAGGTACCGAGCAGTTCTTC. Protein product: CASSLSTGTEQFF.